This entry lists 23 T cell receptor beta chains sequenced from one sample in a study of vaccination effects on CD4 cells after COVID-19. Before sequencing took place, the ViraFEST assay used viral peptide pools to expand antigen-specific CD4+ T cells. Having been cultured for around nine days, the cells underwent CD4+ T cell isolation. It was two doses of either the BNT162b2 or mRNA-1273 vaccine that participants received. What these receptors recognize is not known. Profiled with immunoSEQ multiplex PCR; TCRdb holds only in-frame clones, not every one. The sample yields about 30,000 clones, 60% to 80% seen once. This sample comprised CD4+ T cells from PBMCs cultured with HCoV-229E spike peptides, obtained after COVID-19 vaccination. Every receptor here comes from a human donor who received a COVID-19 vaccine.

V and J are TRBV12-3 or TRBV12-4 and TRBJ2-5; 7 bases agree with TRBD1. Trimming at V came to 5 bases and at J to 5 bases, leaving 2 bases not matched to a gene. The CDR3 consists of 12 residues. CDR3 residues: CASSEQGETQYF. The CDR3 nucleotides read TGTGCCAGCAGTGAACAGGGGGAGACCCAGTACTTC.

The chain recombines TRBV9 with TRBJ2-5; D is possibly TRBD1 (6 bases). Between the trimmed V and J ends, which lost 0 bases and 4 bases, there was a span of 16 bases. Germline V gene sequence: CDR1 SGDLS, CDR2 YYNGEE. The CDR3 runs 16 residues. For the CDR3, the DNA is TGTGCCAGCAGCGTAGGGGCAGGGGTTGGGGGAGAGACCCAGTACTTC. It is translated as CASSVGAGVGGETQYF. The full variable domain, rest sourced from reference TRBV9 and TRBJ2-5, is DSGVTQTPKHLITATGQRVTLRCSPRSGDLSVYWYQQSLDQGLQFLIQYYNGEERAKGNILERFSAQQFPDLHSELNLSSLELGDSALYFCASSVGAGVGGETQYFGPGTRLLVL.

CDR3 nucleotide sequence: TGCGCCAGCAGCCGGGGTCAGGGAACAGATACGCAGTATTTT. Residues: CASSRGQGTDTQYF. V gene TRBV5-1 combines with J gene TRBJ2-3; either TRBD1 or TRBD2 may supply D (5 bases each). Trimming took off 4 bases at V and 3 bases at J, with 12 bases between the two ends. The CDR3 is 14 amino acids. The germline V gene encodes CDR1 SGHRS and CDR2 YFSETQ. The entire variable domain, with the rest obtained from reference TRBV5-1 and TRBJ2-3, is as follows: KAGVTQTPRYLIKTRGQQVTLSCSPISGHRSVSWYQQTPGQGLQFLFEYFSETQRNKGNFPGRFSGRQFSNSRSEMNVSTLELGDSALYLCASSRGQGTDTQYFGPGTRLTVL.

The chain couples TRBV3-1 (or the pseudogene TRBV3-2) to TRBJ1-3, with D perhaps TRBD1 (5 bases). Germline lookup yields CDR1 LGHDT and CDR2 YNNKEL (reference sequence). The CDR3 runs 14 residues. V lost 3 bases and J lost 4, with 10 bases in between. CDR3 loop: CASSQWRDGNTIYF. The CDR3 DNA reads as TGTGCCAGCAGCCAGTGGAGGGACGGAAACACCATATATTTT.

The chain is built from TRBV30 and TRBJ1-4, with D possibly matching TRBD1 (5 bases). V lost 4 bases to trimming and J lost 8 bases, with 11 bases between them. CDR1 GTSNPN and CDR2 SVGIG come from the germline V gene (reference sequence). This CDR3 contains 12 residues. The CDR3 coding sequence is TGTGCCTGGAACGGGGCCGGGGAAAAACTGTTTTTT. It is translated as CAWNGAGEKLFF.

This clone has a single count. This chain joins TRBV6-6 and TRBJ1-2, with 8 bases that match TRBD1. The CDR3 covers 13 residues. J lost 8 bases, V lost 8 bases, and 10 bases had no gene match. Germline V gene data show CDR1 as MNHNY and CDR2 as SVGAGI (reference sequence). The DNA of the CDR3 is TGTGCCAGCCTAAGACCAGGGGGCTGGGGCTACACCTTC. The encoded protein is CASLRPGGWGYTF.

The rearrangement joins TRBV3-1 (or the pseudogene TRBV3-2) to TRBJ2-6; no clear D gene. CDR1 is LGHDT, CDR2 YNNKEL, per germline (reference sequence). The CDR3 contains 14 residues. The ends were cut back, 11 bases at V and 4 bases at J, with 15 bases in the middle. CDR3: CAVQNGQGANVLTF. The CDR3 region has the DNA TGTGCCGTACAGAACGGGCAAGGGGCCAACGTCCTGACTTTC.

The gene calls are TRBV4-1 and TRBJ1-4; D perhaps matches TRBD1 (5 bases). In germline, CDR1 is MGHRA, CDR2 YSYEKL. This CDR3 region has 13 residues. Trimming took 6 bases from V and 5 from J, leaving 10 bases between them. The CDR3 region is CASSPTVNEKLFF. The CDR3 DNA reads TGCGCCAGCAGTCCGACAGTGAATGAAAAACTGTTTTTT.

The CDR3 DNA is TGTGCCAGCAGTGAAGGGCAGGGGGGAAATTACGAGCAGTACTTC. The encoded protein is CASSEGQGGNYEQYF. J is TRBJ2-7 and V is TRBV2, with D possibly matching TRBD1 (7 bases). The CDR3 length is 15 residues. CDR1 and CDR2 from the germline V gene are SNHLY and FYNNEI. The V and J ends lost 1 base and 4 bases respectively, with 14 bases between them.

The rearrangement uses TRBV5-1 and TRBJ1-1; 7 nucleotides match TRBD1. The V and J ends lost 4 bases and 2 bases, in that order; junction bases with no gene match: 5. In germline, CDR1 is SGHRS, CDR2 YFSETQ. The CDR3 covers 14 residues. DNA of the CDR3: TGCGCCAGCAGCGGGGGACAGTTCAACACTGAAGCTTTCTTT. It yields the protein CASSGGQFNTEAFF.

The genes are TRBV12-3 or TRBV12-4 and TRBJ2-7; TRBD1 might be the D (6 bases). The CDR3 contains 13 residues. V lost 6 bases and J lost 6, with 15 bases in between. The CDR3 bases are TGTGCCAGCAGAGGTCAGGGGCGGTCCGAGCAGTACTTC. As protein: CASRGQGRSEQYF.

This clone came up a few times. V usage is TRBV6-5 and J usage is TRBJ2-3; D is undetermined. V was trimmed by 0 bases and J by 2 bases, leaving 12 bases between them. CDR1 and CDR2 (germline): MNHEY, SVGAGI. This CDR3 is 16 amino acids long. The CDR3 nucleotides read TGTGCCAGCAGTTACTCGGTGTCGCGCCTCACAGATACGCAGTATTTT. Encoded protein: CASSYSVSRLTDTQYF.

This chain links TRBV16 with TRBJ2-1; 7 nucleotides line up with TRBD2. The germline V gene has CDR1 KGHSY and CDR2 FQNENV. CDR3 size: 15 residues. J lost 4 bases, V lost 2 bases, and 5 bases had no gene match. CDR3 bases: TGTGCCAGCAGCCAAGTGGGAGGGCCGTACAATGAGCAGTTCTTC. Its translation: CASSQVGGPYNEQFF.

CDR3 amino acids: CASRVQGNNNYGYTF. Here the CDR3 DNA reads TGTGCCAGCAGGGTACAGGGAAATAATAACTATGGCTACACCTTC. The chain links TRBV6-6 to TRBJ1-2; TRBD1 might be the D (6 bases). The CDR3 extends over 15 amino acids. Per germline, CDR1 MNHNY and CDR2 SVGAGI (reference sequence). Trimming took 6 bases from V and 1 from J, leaving 15 bases between them.

This clone appeared a few times. This chain joins TRBV5-4 and TRBJ2-2, with D perhaps TRBD1 (6 bases). The length of the CDR3 is 15 residues. CDR1 SGHNT and CDR2 YYREEE come from the germline V gene (reference sequence). Trimming left V 5 bases short and J 0 bases short, with 11 bases between. CDR3 sequence: CASRAGTPNTGELFF. The CDR3 nucleotides are TGTGCCAGCAGGGCCGGGACACCGAACACCGGGGAGCTGTTTTTT.

This clone has a single count. The CDR3 DNA is TGTGCCACCAGCAGAAACCGGGACATGGCCTACGAGCAGTACTTC. Amino acids: CATSRNRDMAYEQYF. The V gene is TRBV15, the J gene TRBJ2-7; a possible D gene is TRBD1 (6 bases). Looked up from germline, CDR1 is LNHNV and CDR2 is YYDKDF (reference sequence). V lost 2 bases and J 2 bases, leaving 13 bases between the germline ends. The CDR3 spans 15 residues.

The chain has TRBV5-6 and TRBJ1-2, with D possibly matching TRBD1 (5 bases). The CDR3 is 14 residues long. V was clipped by 4 bases and J by 5 bases, with 15 bases between them. Germline CDR1 reads SGHDT; CDR2 reads YYEEEE. The CDR3 protein is CASSPGYGGYGYTF. CDR3 bases: TGTGCCAGCAGCCCAGGGTATGGCGGATATGGCTACACCTTC.

This chain uses TRBV28 with TRBJ1-4; 7 bases agree with TRBD1. CDR3 length: 15 amino acids. CDR1 is MDHEN and CDR2 is SYDVKM in the germline V gene. V was clipped by 4 bases and J by 5 bases; unmatched bases: 7. The CDR3 reads CASSSPGQINEKLFF. CDR3 DNA: TGTGCCAGCAGTTCACCGGGACAGATCAATGAAAAACTGTTTTTT.

The chain employs TRBV12-3 or TRBV12-4 and TRBJ1-1; 8 bases are a match to TRBD1. The CDR3 is 13 residues long. The V and J ends lost 7 bases and 3 bases, in that order; junction bases with no gene match: 4. Here the CDR3 reads CASTLDRDTEAFF. The DNA of the CDR3 is TGTGCCAGCACCCTGGACAGGGACACTGAAGCTTTCTTT.

This clone showed up just once. The genes are TRBV6-5 and TRBJ2-7, with TRBD2 matching over 13 bases. Trimming removed 6 bases from V and 3 bases from J; junction bases left unmatched: 5. The CDR3 extends over 15 amino acids. The germline V gene encodes CDR1 MNHEY and CDR2 SVGAGI. The DNA of the CDR3 is TGTGCCAGCAGCCGGACTAGCGGGGGTATCTACGAGCAGTACTTC. Its protein is CASSRTSGGIYEQYF.

In this sample, this clone turned up a few times. The J gene is TRBJ1-2, the V gene TRBV3-1 (or the pseudogene TRBV3-2); possible D gene TRBD1, 5 bases. Germline V CDR1 and CDR2: LGHDT, YNNKEL (reference sequence). CDR3 length equals 14 residues. Trimming shortened V by 1 base and J by 6 bases, and 12 bases separated the two germline ends. CDR3 DNA: TGTGCCAGCAGCCAAGCGGGACCAAGGAATGGCTACACCTTC. This sequence encodes CASSQAGPRNGYTF.

This rearrangement joins TRBV3-1 (or the pseudogene TRBV3-2) to TRBJ1-2; no definite D call. This CDR3 region has 13 residues. The ends were cut back, 4 bases at V and 2 bases at J, with 8 bases in the middle. Germline lookup yields CDR1 LGHDT and CDR2 YNNKEL (reference sequence). CDR3 sequence reads: CASSPDGNYGYTF. CDR3 in DNA: TGTGCCAGCAGCCCGGACGGAAACTATGGCTACACCTTC.

In its sample, this clone was seen once. This chain joins TRBV6-5 and TRBJ1-2, with D perhaps matching TRBD1 (6 bases). V lost 5 bases and J 4 bases, leaving 11 bases between the germline ends. The germline CDR1 and CDR2 sequences are MNHEY and SVGAGI. This CDR3 is built from 13 residues. CDR3 region: CASSPGTFYGYTF. CDR3 nucleotides: TGTGCCAGCAGTCCCGGGACATTCTATGGCTACACCTTC.